The clone carrying this TCR beta chain has a handful of counts. Trimming removed 1 base from V and 5 bases from J, with 9 bases in between. From germline, CDR1 is SGDLS and CDR2 YYNGEE. CDR3 length: 13 residues. This specimen belongs to a study of shared clonotypes between healthy human individuals. Genomic DNA of each subset was evenly split across several immunoSEQ plates. The protocol was immunoSEQ multiplex PCR, while the TCRdb copy is restricted to in-frame clones and leaves out a portion. The table has 850,000 to 1,200,000 clones, around 75% seen once. This clonotype was obtained from a man aged 18 to 30 in good health. The specimen was memory CD4+ T cells sorted from blood. The subset here: CD45RA-negative fraction. This chain uses TRBV9 with TRBJ1-1, with D possibly being TRBD1 (6 bases). The chain's CDR3 is CASSVSDRTEAFF. The CDR3 DNA follows: TGTGCCAGCAGCGTATCAGACAGGACTGAAGCTTTCTTT.